The 23 T cell receptor beta chains below all came from one sample that was sequenced in a study of beta chain features in type 1 diabetes. Broader study findings: Within each of all four CD4+ subsets, Type 1 diabetes patients had TCRB CDR3s that were moderately but significantly shorter.

Expressed TCRB transcripts were sequenced, since all the RNA that had been isolated was reverse transcribed. This table comes from immunoSEQ multiplex PCR, and its TCRdb copy is limited to in-frame clones, with some not included. Of about 650,000 clones listed, roughly an eighth are singletons. These receptors' antigens are unknown. Sequencing was performed on naive CD4+ T cells from blood. These receptors were obtained from a man aged 25-45 years with type 1 diabetes.

As regards this clone: The sample carries other DNA sequences with the same CDR3. The chain combines TRBV7-9 with TRBJ2-3; 8 positions match TRBD1. Germline CDR1 is SEHNR and CDR2 is FQNEAQ (reference sequence). Trimming at V came to 5 bases and at J to 6 bases, leaving 7 bases not matched to a gene. The CDR3 is made up of 14 amino acids. This CDR3 reads CASSPTGVTDTQYF. The CDR3 coding sequence is TGTGCCAGCAGCCCGACAGGGGTGACTGATACGCAGTATTTT.

The genes are TRBV30 and TRBJ2-3; 7 bases are shared with TRBD1. The V and J ends lost 5 bases and 3 bases, in that order; junction bases with no gene match: 5. From germline, CDR1 is GTSNPN and CDR2 SVGIG (reference sequence). CDR3 length: 13 amino acids. The CDR3 DNA sequence: TGTGCCTGGGACAGGGAAAGGACAGATACGCAGTATTTT. Translating gives CAWDRERTDTQYF.

This clone appeared a few times. The chain is built from TRBV13 and TRBJ2-3; tentatively, D is TRBD2 (6 bases). V was clipped by 1 base and J by 3 bases, with 14 bases between them. Germline CDR1 PRHDT, CDR2 FYEKMQ (reference sequence). The CDR3 consists of 16 residues. The CDR3 reads CASSLDAGPPTDTQYF. DNA for the CDR3: TGTGCCAGCAGCTTAGATGCGGGACCCCCAACAGATACGCAGTATTTT.

This clone was observed a handful of times. The chain combines TRBV6-1 with TRBJ2-7, with a tentative D call TRBD1 (5 bases). Trimming took 3 bases from V and 5 from J, leaving 11 bases between them. CDR3 size: 13 residues. The V gene's germline CDR1 is MNHNS and CDR2 SASEGT. The CDR3 nucleotides are TGTGCCAGCAGTGACCCACAGGAAGACGAGCAGTACTTC. As protein: CASSDPQEDEQYF.

The chain carries TRBV5-6 and TRBJ1-6; D ambiguous. The CDR3 runs to 17 residues. Trimming removed 1 base from V and 5 bases from J, with 16 bases in between. Germline-derived CDR1 and CDR2 are SGHDT and YYEEEE. The CDR3 DNA reads as TGTGCCAGCAGCTTGATTGTGAAAGGGCCGAATAATTCACCCCTCCACTTT. This codes for CASSLIVKGPNNSPLHF.

This clone was seen more than once but under ten times. The gene calls are TRBV18 and TRBJ1-3; D possibly corresponds to TRBD1 (5 bases). Germline V lookup: CDR1 KGHSH, CDR2 LQKENI. The CDR3 extends over 16 amino acids. V shed 4 bases and J shed 3 bases, with 16 bases lying between them. The CDR3 DNA follows: TGTGCCAGCTCACTATCCTCCGGGACGGGTGGAAACACCATATATTTT. Its translation: CASSLSSGTGGNTIYF.

This clone was seen more than once but under ten times. The chain joins TRBV7-9 to TRBJ1-2; TRBD1 aligns across 10 bases. In germline, CDR1 is SEHNR, CDR2 FQNEAQ (reference sequence). This CDR3 is built from 19 residues. V gave up 4 bases and J gave up 4 bases; unmatched junction bases: 18. CDR3 region: CASSSRSWAGTGAFYGYTF. The CDR3 DNA is TGTGCCAGCAGCTCCCGCTCTTGGGCAGGGACAGGGGCTTTCTATGGCTACACCTTC.

The chain combines TRBV18 with TRBJ2-6; no reliable D call. Per germline, CDR1 KGHSH and CDR2 LQKENI. The CDR3 totals 16 residues. Trimming cost V 1 base and J 0 bases, with 7 bases left between them. This CDR3 is CASSPLADSGANVLTF. The CDR3 DNA reads as TGTGCCAGCTCACCACTGGCAGACTCTGGGGCCAACGTCCTGACTTTC.

V and J are TRBV7-2 and TRBJ2-7, with 7 bases identical to TRBD1. This CDR3 has 15 amino acids. The V and J ends lost 5 bases and 3 bases, in that order; junction bases with no gene match: 10. Per germline, CDR1 SGHTA and CDR2 FQGNSA. The CDR3 DNA follows: TGTGCCAGCAGCAGCACCGGGACAGAGTTCTACGAGCAGTACTTC. Its protein is CASSSTGTEFYEQYF. The whole variable domain, remainder taken from reference TRBV7-2 and TRBJ2-7, is GAGVSQSPSNKVTEKGKDVELRCDPISGHTALYWYRQSLGQGLEFLIYFQGNSAPDKSGLPSDRFSAERTGGSVSTLTIQRTQQEDSAVYLCASSSTGTEFYEQYFGPGTRLTVT.

This clone was counted only a few times. The rearrangement uses TRBV29-1 and TRBJ2-3, with D perhaps given as TRBD1 or TRBD2 (5 bases each). The germline V gene encodes CDR1 SQVTM and CDR2 ANQGSEA. This CDR3 comprises 16 residues. V lost 8 bases, J lost 1 base, and 22 bases lay in between. The CDR3 reads CSTLKLWDAGTDTQYF. In nucleotides, the CDR3 is TGCAGCACCCTCAAATTGTGGGACGCCGGCACAGATACGCAGTATTTT.

In nucleotides, the CDR3 is TGTGCCTGGGGGGACCCTAATCAGCCCCAGCATTTT. It translates to CAWGDPNQPQHF. The chain links TRBV30 to TRBJ1-5; possibly TRBD1 for D (5 bases). Germline lookup yields CDR1 GTSNPN and CDR2 SVGIG (reference sequence). V lost 5 bases to trimming and J lost 4 bases, with 9 bases between them. This CDR3 comprises 12 residues.

Concerning this clone: One junction end disagrees with the germline gene, perhaps due to a read error. This rearrangement joins TRBV27 to TRBJ1-1, with 7 bases lining up with TRBD1. The CDR3 is 12 residues long. Germline loops: CDR1 MNHEY, CDR2 SMNVEV (reference sequence). The CDR3 is CASKDRNSEAFF. The DNA of the CDR3 is TGTGCCAGCAAGGACAGGAACAGTGAAGCTTTCTTT.

This clone was observed a handful of times. CDR3 bases: TGTGCCAGCAGTGAACCAGCGGGGGCGGACATTCAGTACTTC. Translated, it gives CASSEPAGADIQYF. The chain has TRBV25-1 and TRBJ2-4; 8 bases align to TRBD2. The CDR3 runs 14 residues. Unmatched junction bases numbered 5, after V lost 2 bases and J lost 8 bases. The germline V gene has CDR1 MGHDK and CDR2 SYGVNS.

This clone appeared a few times. The rearrangement joins TRBV25-1 to TRBJ2-1; D is possibly TRBD2 (5 bases). The CDR3 is made up of 15 amino acids. From germline, CDR1 is MGHDK and CDR2 SYGVNS. V gave up 1 base and J gave up 5 bases, with 12 bases separating them. The CDR3 bases are TGTGCCAGCAGTGAATCTGTCCGAGGGCACAATGAGCAGTTCTTC. Translating gives CASSESVRGHNEQFF.

This clone was counted only a few times. The chain employs TRBV7-9 and TRBJ1-1, with D unclear. The CDR3 extends over 14 amino acids. Germline assignment: CDR1 SEHNR and CDR2 FQNEAQ (reference sequence). Trimming stripped 6 bases from V and 3 bases from J, with 14 bases between. CDR3 DNA: TGTGCCAGCAGTCCGATACGAGAGTACACTGAAGCTTTCTTT. Its translation is CASSPIREYTEAFF.

This clone was seen a handful of times. The CDR3 here is CASSLTGAAGYTF. In DNA form, the CDR3 reads TGTGCCAGCAGCTTGACAGGGGCGGCAGGCTACACCTTC. The rearrangement uses TRBV5-6 and TRBJ1-2; TRBD1 matches 7 bases. This CDR3 contains 13 residues. J gave up 8 bases and V 1 base, and 5 bases lay outside the gene matches. In germline, CDR1 is SGHDT, CDR2 YYEEEE.

This clone turned up a few times. The chain uses TRBV25-1 and TRBJ1-1; TRBD1 might be the D (5 bases). V was pared by 7 bases and J by 2 bases, with 14 bases between. This CDR3 is built from 14 residues. Germline V CDR1 and CDR2: MGHDK, SYGVNS. The CDR3, as DNA: TGTGCCAGCACCGGAGGTACAGGAAACACTGAAGCTTTCTTT. It is translated as CASTGGTGNTEAFF.

This sequence joins TRBV7-3 and TRBJ1-1; D remains unclear. The CDR3 extends over 14 amino acids. Trimming stripped 6 bases from V and 0 bases from J, with 11 bases between. Germline CDR1 SGHTA, CDR2 FQGTGA. The CDR3 loop is CASSLVPVNTEAFF. DNA of the CDR3: TGTGCCAGCAGTCTAGTACCGGTGAACACTGAAGCTTTCTTT. Using reference TRBV7-3 and TRBJ1-1 for the parts outside the CDR3, the full variable domain is GAGVSQTPSNKVTEKGKYVELRCDPISGHTALYWYRQSLGQGPEFLIYFQGTGAADDSGLPNDRFFAVRPEGSVSTLKIQRTERGDSAVYLCASSLVPVNTEAFFGQGTRLTVV.

The chain links TRBV7-9 to TRBJ1-4, with TRBD1 identical over 7 bases. V dropped 5 bases and J dropped 10; count of bases not matched to a gene: 10. Germline values: CDR1 SEHNR, CDR2 FQNEAQ (reference sequence). This CDR3 is built from 14 residues. The CDR3 DNA is TGTGCCAGCAGCCTCAGGGGGGAAGGTGGAAAACTGTTTTTT. This encodes CASSLRGEGGKLFF.

This rearrangement joins TRBV7-9 to TRBJ1-6, with a weak D call TRBD1 (5 bases). V gave up 5 bases and J gave up 10 bases, with 18 bases separating them. The CDR3 is 15 amino acids. Germline V CDR1 and CDR2: SEHNR, FQNEAQ (reference sequence). The CDR3 region has the DNA TGTGCCAGCAGCCGGCGGAGGGACGAAGAGTCACCCCTCCACTTT. It specifies CASSRRRDEESPLHF.

V usage is TRBV10-3 and J usage is TRBJ1-4; weak D call: TRBD1 (6 bases). The CDR3 covers 15 residues. Deletions cut 3 bases from V and 7 bases from J, with 15 bases between. The germline CDR1 and CDR2 sequences are ENHRY and SYGVKD. The CDR3 DNA reads as TGTGCCATCAGTGACTCACAGGGAGGTGGTGAAAAACTGTTTTTT. Translation gives CAISDSQGGGEKLFF.

The gene calls are TRBV7-2 and TRBJ2-1, with TRBD2 matching 7 bases. CDR1 is SGHTA and CDR2 is FQGNSA in the germline V gene. The V and J ends lost 5 bases and 5 bases, in that order; junction bases with no gene match: 15. This CDR3 comprises 17 residues. The CDR3 DNA reads TGTGCCAGCAGCCCCATTGGGCGGGGGAACCGCAACAATGAGCAGTTCTTC. It is translated as CASSPIGRGNRNNEQFF.

The chain has TRBV11-2 and TRBJ2-1, with D perhaps matching TRBD1 or TRBD2 (5 bases each). V was clipped by 2 bases and J by 6 bases, with 17 bases between them. Germline-derived CDR1 and CDR2 are SGHAT and FQNNGV. The CDR3 is 16 amino acids. The CDR3 DNA sequence: TGTGCCAGCAGCTTATCGCTTTGGGGGACGGTCAATGAGCAGTTCTTC. Amino acid sequence: CASSLSLWGTVNEQFF.